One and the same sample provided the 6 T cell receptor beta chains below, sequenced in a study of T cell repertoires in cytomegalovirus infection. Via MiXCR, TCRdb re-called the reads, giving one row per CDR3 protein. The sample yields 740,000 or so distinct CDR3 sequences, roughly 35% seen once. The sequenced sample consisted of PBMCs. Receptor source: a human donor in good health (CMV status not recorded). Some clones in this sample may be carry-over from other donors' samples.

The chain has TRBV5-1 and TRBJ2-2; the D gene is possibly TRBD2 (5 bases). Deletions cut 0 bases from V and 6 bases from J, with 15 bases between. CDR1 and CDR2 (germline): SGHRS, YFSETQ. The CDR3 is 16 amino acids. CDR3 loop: CASSLDTGKRAGELFF. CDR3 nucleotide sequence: TGCGCCAGCAGCTTGGATACGGGAAAACGGGCCGGGGAGCTGTTTTTT. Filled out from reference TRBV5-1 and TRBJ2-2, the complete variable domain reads KAGVTQTPRYLIKTRGQQVTLSCSPISGHRSVSWYQQTPGQGLQFLFEYFSETQRNKGNFPGRFSGRQFSNSRSEMNVSTLELGDSALYLCASSLDTGKRAGELFFGEGSRLTVL.

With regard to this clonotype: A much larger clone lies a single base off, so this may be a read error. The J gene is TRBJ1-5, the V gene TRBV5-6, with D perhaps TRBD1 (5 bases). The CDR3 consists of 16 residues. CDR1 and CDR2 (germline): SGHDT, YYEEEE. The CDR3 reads CASSSYRLDSNRPQHF. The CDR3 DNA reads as TGTGCCAGCAGCTCGTACAGGCTGGATAGCAATCGGCCCCAGCATTTT.

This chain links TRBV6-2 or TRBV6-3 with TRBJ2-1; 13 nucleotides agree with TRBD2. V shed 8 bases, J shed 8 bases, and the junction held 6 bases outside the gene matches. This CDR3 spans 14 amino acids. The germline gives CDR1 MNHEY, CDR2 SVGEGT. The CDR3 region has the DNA TGTGCCAGCGCGGTTACTAGCGGGGGGGATGAGCAGTTCTTC. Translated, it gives CASAVTSGGDEQFF.

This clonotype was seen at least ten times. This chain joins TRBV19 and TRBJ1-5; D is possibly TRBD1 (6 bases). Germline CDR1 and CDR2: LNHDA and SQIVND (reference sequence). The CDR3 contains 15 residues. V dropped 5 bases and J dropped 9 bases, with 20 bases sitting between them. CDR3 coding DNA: TGTGCCAGTAGTGGAGTGGACAGCCCCAATGTGCCCCAGCATTTT. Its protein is CASSGVDSPNVPQHF.

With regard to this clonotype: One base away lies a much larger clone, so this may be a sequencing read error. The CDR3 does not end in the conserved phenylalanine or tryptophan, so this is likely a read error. Here the CDR3 DNA reads TGTGCCAGCAGCTTAGGAGCTGTAGCCAAAAACATTCAGTACTTA. Translated: CASSLGAVAKNIQYL. The chain employs TRBV7-2 and TRBJ2-4; D is unresolved. Germline V gene sequence: CDR1 SGHTA, CDR2 FQGNSA. The CDR3 has 15 amino acids. V was shortened by 1 base and J by 0 bases, with 7 bases between the two germline ends.

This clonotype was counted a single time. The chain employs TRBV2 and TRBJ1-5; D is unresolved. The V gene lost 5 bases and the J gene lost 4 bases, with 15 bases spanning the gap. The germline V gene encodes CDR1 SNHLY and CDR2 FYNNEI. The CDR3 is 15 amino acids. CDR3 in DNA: TGTGCCAGCAGTCCCCAACCGGGCGGGAATCAGCCCCAGCATTTT. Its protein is CASSPQPGGNQPQHF.